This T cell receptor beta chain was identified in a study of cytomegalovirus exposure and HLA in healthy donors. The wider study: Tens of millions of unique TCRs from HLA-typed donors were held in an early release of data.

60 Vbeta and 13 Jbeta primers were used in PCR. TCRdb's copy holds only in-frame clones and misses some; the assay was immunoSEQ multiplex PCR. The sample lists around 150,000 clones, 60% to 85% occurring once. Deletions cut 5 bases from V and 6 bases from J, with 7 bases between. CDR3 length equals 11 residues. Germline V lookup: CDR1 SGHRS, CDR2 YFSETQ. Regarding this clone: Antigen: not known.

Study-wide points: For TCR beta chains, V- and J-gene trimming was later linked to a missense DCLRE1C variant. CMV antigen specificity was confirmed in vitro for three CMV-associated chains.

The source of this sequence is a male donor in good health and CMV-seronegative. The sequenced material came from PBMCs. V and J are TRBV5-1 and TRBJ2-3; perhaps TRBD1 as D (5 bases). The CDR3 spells CASRGADTQYF. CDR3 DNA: TGCGCCAGCAGAGGGGCGGATACGCAGTATTTT. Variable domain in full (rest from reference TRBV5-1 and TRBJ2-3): KAGVTQTPRYLIKTRGQQVTLSCSPISGHRSVSWYQQTPGQGLQFLFEYFSETQRNKGNFPGRFSGRQFSNSRSEMNVSTLELGDSALYLCASRGADTQYFGPGTRLTVL.